This is a list of T cell receptor beta chains from one sample in a study of T cells in localized non-small cell lung cancer. Sequencing was performed with immunoSEQ multiplex PCR; in TCRdb, only in-frame clones are kept and a portion is missing. The profile shows approximately 70,000 clones, approximately 80% of them singletons. Material: PBMCs, obtained before any cancer treatment. The receptor set was obtained from a man aged 40 to 69 with stage II lung adenocarcinoma. Each CDR3 is given without its conserved first and last residue.

V gene: TRBV11-3; CDR3 protein: ASSPTPGNTIY
V gene: TRBV27; CDR3 protein: ASGHRENYGYT
V gene: TRBV19; CDR3 protein: ASSGSRDSYEQY
V gene: TRBV15; CDR3 protein: ATSRASGLYNEQF
V gene: TRBV18; CDR3 protein: ASSQAYEQY
V gene: TRBV7-9; CDR3 protein: ASSVGTGSSTNEKLF
V gene: TRBV7-2; CDR3 protein: ASSLAGAGNTIY
V gene: TRBV4-1; CDR3 protein: ASSQVRQSNEKLF
V gene: TRBV5-1; CDR3 protein: ASSLRSAGNNNEQF
V gene: TRBV29-1; CDR3 protein: SVEVGRQREKLF
V gene: TRBV30; CDR3 protein: AWSKGGANTEAF
V gene: TRBV7-9; CDR3 protein: ASSSVTDTQY
V gene: TRBV5-5; CDR3 protein: ASNFLAGSSYNEQF
V gene: TRBV6-5; CDR3 protein: ASSYSPGNLAEQF
V gene: TRBV5-1; CDR3 protein: ASSWGAQGATEAF
V gene: TRBV5-1; CDR3 protein: ASSLGAGQGNTEAF
V gene: TRBV19; CDR3 protein: ASSGDGTSYEQY
V gene: TRBV5-1; CDR3 protein: ASSRSETQY
V gene: TRBV5-1; CDR3 protein: ASSSQETQY
V gene: TRBV6-5; CDR3 protein: ASSRTSGNQPQH
V gene: TRBV6-5; CDR3 protein: ASSYSNQGQPQH
V gene: TRBV19; CDR3 protein: ASSHPTMGNNEQF
V gene: TRBV30; CDR3 protein: AYYRDRGGGTEAF
V gene: TRBV4-2; CDR3 protein: ASSHRGGTGGNEQF
V gene: TRBV7-9; CDR3 protein: ASSPPGQARNTEAF